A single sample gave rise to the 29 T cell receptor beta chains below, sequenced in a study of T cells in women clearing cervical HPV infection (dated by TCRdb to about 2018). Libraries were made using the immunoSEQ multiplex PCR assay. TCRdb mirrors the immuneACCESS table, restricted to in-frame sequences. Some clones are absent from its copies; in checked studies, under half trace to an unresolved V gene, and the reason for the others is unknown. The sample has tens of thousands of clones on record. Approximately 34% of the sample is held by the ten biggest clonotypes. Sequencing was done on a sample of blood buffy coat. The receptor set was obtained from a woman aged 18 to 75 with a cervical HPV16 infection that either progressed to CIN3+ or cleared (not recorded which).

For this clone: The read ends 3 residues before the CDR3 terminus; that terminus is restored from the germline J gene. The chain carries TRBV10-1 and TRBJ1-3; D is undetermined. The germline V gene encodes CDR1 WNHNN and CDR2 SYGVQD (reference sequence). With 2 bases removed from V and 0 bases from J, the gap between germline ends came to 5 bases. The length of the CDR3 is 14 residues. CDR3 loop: CASSERFSGNTIYF. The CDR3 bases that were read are TGCGCCAGCAGTGAGAGGTTCTCTGGAAACACC.

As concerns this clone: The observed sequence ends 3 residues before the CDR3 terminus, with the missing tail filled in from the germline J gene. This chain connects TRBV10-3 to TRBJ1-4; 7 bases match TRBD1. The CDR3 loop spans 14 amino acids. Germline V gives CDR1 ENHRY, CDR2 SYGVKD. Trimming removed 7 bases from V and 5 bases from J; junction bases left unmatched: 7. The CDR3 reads CAITADRSNEKLFF. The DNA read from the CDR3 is TGTGCCATCACCGCGGACAGGTCAAATGAAAAA.

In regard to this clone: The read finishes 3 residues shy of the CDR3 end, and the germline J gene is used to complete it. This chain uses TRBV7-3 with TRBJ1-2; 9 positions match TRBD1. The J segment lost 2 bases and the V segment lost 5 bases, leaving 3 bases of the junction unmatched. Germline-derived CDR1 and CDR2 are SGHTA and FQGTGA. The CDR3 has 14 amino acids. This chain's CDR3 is CASSVDRGNYGYTF. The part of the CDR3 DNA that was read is TGTGCCAGCAGCGTCGACAGGGGGAACTATGGC.

Partial CDR3 DNA: TGTGCCAGCAGTGAAATTGGACTAGCGGGGGGGTTAGATACG. Translation: CASSEIGLAGGLDT. The full CDR3 protein is CASSEIGLAGGLDTQYF. This chain uses TRBV2 with TRBJ2-3, with TRBD2 identical over 15 bases. Read data end 3 residues before the CDR3 end; the end is taken from the germline J gene. Germline V gene sequence: CDR1 SNHLY, CDR2 FYNNEI. The V gene end was trimmed by 2 bases and the J gene end by 5 bases; junction bases not matched to a gene: 5. The CDR3 length is 17 residues. Complete variable domain (other parts from reference TRBV2 and TRBJ2-3): EPEVTQTPSHQVTQMGQEVILRCVPISNHLYFYWYRQILGQKVEFLVSFYNNEISEKSEIFDDQFSVERPDGSNFTLKIRSTKLEDSAMYFCASSEIGLAGGLDTQYFGPGTRLTVL.

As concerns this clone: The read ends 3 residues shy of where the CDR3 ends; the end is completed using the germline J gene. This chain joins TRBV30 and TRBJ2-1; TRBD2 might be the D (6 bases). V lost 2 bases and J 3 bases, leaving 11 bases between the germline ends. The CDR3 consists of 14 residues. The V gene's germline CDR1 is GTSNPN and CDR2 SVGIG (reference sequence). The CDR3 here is CAWSRGMDYNEQFF. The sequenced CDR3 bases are TGTGCCTGGAGTCGGGGGATGGACTACAATGAG.

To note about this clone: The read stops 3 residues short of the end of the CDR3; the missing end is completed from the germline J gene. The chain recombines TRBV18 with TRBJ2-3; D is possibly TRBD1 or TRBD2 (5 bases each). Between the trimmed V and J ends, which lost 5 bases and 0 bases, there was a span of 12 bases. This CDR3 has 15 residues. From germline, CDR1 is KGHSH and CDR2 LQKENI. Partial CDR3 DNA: TGTGCCAGCTCATTTATAGGGGAGAGCACAGATACG. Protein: CASSFIGESTDT. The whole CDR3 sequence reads CASSFIGESTDTQYF.

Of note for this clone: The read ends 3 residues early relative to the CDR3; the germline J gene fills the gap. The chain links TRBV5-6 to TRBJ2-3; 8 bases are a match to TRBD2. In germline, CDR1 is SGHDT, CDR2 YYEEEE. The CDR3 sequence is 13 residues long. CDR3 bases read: TGTGCCAGCAGCTTGGCCGGGGGGGTTCCG. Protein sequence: CASSLAGGVP. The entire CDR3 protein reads CASSLAGGVPQYF.

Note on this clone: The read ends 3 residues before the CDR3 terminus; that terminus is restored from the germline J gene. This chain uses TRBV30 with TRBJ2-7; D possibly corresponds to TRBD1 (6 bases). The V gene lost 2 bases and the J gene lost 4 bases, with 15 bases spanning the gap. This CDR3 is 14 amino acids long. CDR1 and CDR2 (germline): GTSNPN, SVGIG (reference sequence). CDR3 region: CAWSPPAGAYEQYF. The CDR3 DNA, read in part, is TGTGCCTGGAGTCCGCCGGCAGGGGCTTACGAG.

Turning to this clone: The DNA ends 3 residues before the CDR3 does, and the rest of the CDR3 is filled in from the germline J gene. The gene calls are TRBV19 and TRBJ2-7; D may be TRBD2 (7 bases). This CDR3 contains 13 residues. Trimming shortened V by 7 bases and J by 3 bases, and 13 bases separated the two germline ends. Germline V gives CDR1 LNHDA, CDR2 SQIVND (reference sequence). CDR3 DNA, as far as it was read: TGTGCCAGTAATGTGGGGGGGCACTACGAG. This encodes CASNVGGHYE. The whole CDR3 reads CASNVGGHYEQYF.

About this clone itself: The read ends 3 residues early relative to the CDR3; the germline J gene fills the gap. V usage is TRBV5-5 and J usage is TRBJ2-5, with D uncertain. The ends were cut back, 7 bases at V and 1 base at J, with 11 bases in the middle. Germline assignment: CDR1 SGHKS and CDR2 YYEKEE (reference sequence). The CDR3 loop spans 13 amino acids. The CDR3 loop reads CASRGSGQETQYF. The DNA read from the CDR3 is TGTGCCAGCCGTGGGTCGGGCCAAGAGACC.

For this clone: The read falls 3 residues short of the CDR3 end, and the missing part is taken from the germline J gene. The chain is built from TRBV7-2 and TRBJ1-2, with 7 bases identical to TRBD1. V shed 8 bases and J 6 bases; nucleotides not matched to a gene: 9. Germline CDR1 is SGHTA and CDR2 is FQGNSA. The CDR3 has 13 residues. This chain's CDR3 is CASASKQGHGYTF. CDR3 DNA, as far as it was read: TGTGCCAGCGCCTCGAAACAGGGGCATGGC. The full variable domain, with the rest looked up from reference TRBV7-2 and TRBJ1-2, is GAGVSQSPSNKVTEKGKDVELRCDPISGHTALYWYRQSLGQGLEFLIYFQGNSAPDKSGLPSDRFSAERTGGSVSTLTIQRTQQEDSAVYLCASASKQGHGYTFGSGTRLTVV.

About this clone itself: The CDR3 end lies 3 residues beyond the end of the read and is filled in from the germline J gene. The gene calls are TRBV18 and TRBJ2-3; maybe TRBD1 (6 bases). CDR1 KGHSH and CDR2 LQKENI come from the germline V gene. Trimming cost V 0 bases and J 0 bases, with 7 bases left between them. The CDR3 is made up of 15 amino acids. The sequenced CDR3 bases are TGTGCCAGCTCACCACCGGGGGCTAGCACAGATACG. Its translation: CASSPPGASTDT. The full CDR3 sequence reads CASSPPGASTDTQYF.

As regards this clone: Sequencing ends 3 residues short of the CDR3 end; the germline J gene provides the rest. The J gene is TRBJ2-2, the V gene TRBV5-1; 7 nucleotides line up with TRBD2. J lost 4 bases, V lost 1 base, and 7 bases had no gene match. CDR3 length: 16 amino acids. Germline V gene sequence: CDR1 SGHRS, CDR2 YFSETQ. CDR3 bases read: TGCGCCAGCAGCTTGACTAGCGTAGTAGTCACCGGGGAG. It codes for CASSLTSVVVTGE. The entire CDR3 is CASSLTSVVVTGELFF.

The DNA read from the CDR3 is TGTGCCTGGAGTCGTGAACAGGGTTTTGATGGC. Its translation: CAWSREQGFDG. In full, the CDR3 is CAWSREQGFDGYTF. The chain combines TRBV30 with TRBJ1-2; D might be TRBD1 (6 bases). The missing CDR3 end, 3 residues past where the read stops, is filled in from the germline J gene. The CDR3 extends over 14 amino acids. V lost 2 bases and J 6 bases, leaving 16 bases between the germline ends. CDR1 is GTSNPN, CDR2 SVGIG, per germline (reference sequence). Filled out from reference TRBV30 and TRBJ1-2, the complete variable domain reads SQTIHQWPATLVQPVGSPLSLECTVEGTSNPNLYWYRQAAGRGLQLLFYSVGIGQISSEVPQNLSASRPQDRQFILSSKKLLLSDSGFYLCAWSREQGFDGYTFGSGTRLTVV.

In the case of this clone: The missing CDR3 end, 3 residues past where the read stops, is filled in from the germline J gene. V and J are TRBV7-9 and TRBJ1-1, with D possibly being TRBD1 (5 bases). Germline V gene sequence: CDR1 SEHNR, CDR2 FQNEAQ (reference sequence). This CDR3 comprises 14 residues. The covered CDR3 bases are TGTGCCAGCAGCTCATATGGGGCCCCCCTAGAA. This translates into CASSSYGAPLE. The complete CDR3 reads CASSSYGAPLEAFF.

The CDR3 DNA, read in part, is TGCAGCGTCACAGAATCCTACGAG. It codes for CSVTESYE. The whole CDR3 reads CSVTESYEQYF. The chain combines TRBV29-1 with TRBJ2-7; D unresolved. The CDR3 goes on 3 residues after the read ends, and that part is filled in from the germline J gene. The CDR3 is 11 residues long. Germline V CDR1 and CDR2: SQVTM, ANQGSEA. Trimming removed 6 bases from V and 1 base from J, with 7 bases in between.

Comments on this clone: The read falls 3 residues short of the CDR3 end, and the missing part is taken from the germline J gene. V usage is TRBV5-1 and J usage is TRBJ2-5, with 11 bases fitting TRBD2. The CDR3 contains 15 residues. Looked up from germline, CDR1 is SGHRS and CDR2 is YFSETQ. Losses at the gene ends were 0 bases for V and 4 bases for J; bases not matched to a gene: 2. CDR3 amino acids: CASSLAGLAGETQYF. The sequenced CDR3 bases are TGCGCCAGCAGCTTGGCCGGACTAGCGGGAGAGACC.

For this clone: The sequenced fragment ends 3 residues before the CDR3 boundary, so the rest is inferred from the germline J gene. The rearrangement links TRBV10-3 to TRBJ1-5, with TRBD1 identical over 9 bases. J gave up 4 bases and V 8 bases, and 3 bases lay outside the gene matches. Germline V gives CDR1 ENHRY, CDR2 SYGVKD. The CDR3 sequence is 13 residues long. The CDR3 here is CAIGDRENQPQHF. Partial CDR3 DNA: TGTGCCATCGGGGACAGGGAGAATCAGCCC.

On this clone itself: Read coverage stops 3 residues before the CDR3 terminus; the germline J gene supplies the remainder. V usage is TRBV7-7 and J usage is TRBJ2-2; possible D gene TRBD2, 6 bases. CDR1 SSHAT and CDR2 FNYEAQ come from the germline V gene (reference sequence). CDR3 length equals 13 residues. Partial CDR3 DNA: TGTGCTAGCGGAAGACAACTTAATTCACCG. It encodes CASGRQLNSP. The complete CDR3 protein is CASGRQLNSPLFF. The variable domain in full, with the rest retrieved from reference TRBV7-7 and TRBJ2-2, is GAGVSQSPRYKVTKRGQDVTLRCDPISSHATLYWYQQALGQGPEFLTYFNYEAQPDKSGLPSDRFSAERPEGSISTLTIQRTEQRDSAMYRCASGRQLNSPLFFGEGSRLTVL.

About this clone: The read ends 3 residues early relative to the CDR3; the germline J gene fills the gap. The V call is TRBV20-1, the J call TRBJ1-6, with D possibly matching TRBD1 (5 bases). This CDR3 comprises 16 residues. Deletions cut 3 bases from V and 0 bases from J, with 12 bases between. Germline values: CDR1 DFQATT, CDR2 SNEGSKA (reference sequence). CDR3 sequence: CSARPRDSSYNSPLHF. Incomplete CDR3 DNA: TGCAGTGCTAGGCCCCGCGACAGCTCCTATAATTCACCC.

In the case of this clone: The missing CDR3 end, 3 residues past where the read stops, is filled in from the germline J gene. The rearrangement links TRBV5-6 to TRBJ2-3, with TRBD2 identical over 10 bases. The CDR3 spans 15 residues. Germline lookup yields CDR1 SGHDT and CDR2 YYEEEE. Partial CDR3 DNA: TGTGCCAGCAGCTACGAGACTAGCGGGCAAGAGACG. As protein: CASSYETSGQET. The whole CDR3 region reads CASSYETSGQETQYF.

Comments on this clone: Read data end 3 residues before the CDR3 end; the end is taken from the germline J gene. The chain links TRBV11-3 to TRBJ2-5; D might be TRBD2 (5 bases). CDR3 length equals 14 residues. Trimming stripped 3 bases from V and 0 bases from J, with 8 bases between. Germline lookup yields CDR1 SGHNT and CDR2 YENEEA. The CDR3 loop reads CASSFAGNQETQYF. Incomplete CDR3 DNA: TGTGCCAGCAGCTTCGCGGGCAACCAAGAGACC.

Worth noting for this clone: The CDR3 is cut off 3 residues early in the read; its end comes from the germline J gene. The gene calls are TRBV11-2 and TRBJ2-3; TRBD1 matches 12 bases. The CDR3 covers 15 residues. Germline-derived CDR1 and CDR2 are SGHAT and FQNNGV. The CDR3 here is CASSFSGTGGQPQYF. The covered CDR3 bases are TGTGCCAGCAGCTTTTCCGGGACAGGGGGCCAGCCG.

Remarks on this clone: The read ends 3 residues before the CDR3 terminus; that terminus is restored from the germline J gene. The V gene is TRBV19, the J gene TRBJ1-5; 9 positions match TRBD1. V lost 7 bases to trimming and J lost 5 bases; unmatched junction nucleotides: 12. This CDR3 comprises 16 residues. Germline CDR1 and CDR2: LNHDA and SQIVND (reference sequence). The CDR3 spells CASNTLGQGGYQPQHF. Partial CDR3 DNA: TGTGCCAGTAATACCTTGGGACAGGGTGGATATCAGCCC.

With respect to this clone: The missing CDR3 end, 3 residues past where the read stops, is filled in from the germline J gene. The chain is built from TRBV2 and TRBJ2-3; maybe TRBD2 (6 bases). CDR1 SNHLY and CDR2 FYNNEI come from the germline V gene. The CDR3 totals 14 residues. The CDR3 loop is CASSSGSYQETQYF. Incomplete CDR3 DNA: TGTGCCAGCAGTAGCGGGTCGTACCAAGAGACG.

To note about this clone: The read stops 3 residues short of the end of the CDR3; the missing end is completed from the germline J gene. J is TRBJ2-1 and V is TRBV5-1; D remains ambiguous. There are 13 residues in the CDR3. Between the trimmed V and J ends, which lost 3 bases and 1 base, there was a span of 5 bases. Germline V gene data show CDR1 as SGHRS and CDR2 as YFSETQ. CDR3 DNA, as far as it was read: TGCGCCAGCAGCTCAGGATCCTACAATGAG. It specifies CASSSGSYNE. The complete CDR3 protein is CASSSGSYNEQFF. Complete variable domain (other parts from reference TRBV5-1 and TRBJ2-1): KAGVTQTPRYLIKTRGQQVTLSCSPISGHRSVSWYQQTPGQGLQFLFEYFSETQRNKGNFPGRFSGRQFSNSRSEMNVSTLELGDSALYLCASSSGSYNEQFFGPGTRLTVL.

Here the CDR3 reads CASGGQGAFGYTF. The sequenced part of the CDR3 DNA is TGTGCCAGTGGGGGACAGGGGGCGTTTGGC. The V and J genes are TRBV2 and TRBJ1-2; TRBD1 aligns across 12 bases. Read coverage stops 3 residues before the CDR3 terminus; the germline J gene supplies the remainder. Germline CDR1 is SNHLY and CDR2 is FYNNEI. This CDR3 region has 13 residues. J was trimmed by 7 bases and V by 9 bases; bases with no gene match: 6. Complete variable domain (other parts from reference TRBV2 and TRBJ1-2): EPEVTQTPSHQVTQMGQEVILRCVPISNHLYFYWYRQILGQKVEFLVSFYNNEISEKSEIFDDQFSVERPDGSNFTLKIRSTKLEDSAMYFCASGGQGAFGYTFGSGTRLTVV.

Incomplete CDR3 DNA: TGTGCCAGCAGTTACATTCATGGGGGCCTCTACGAC. Its translation: CASSYIHGGLYD. The entire CDR3 is CASSYIHGGLYDYTF. The chain carries TRBV6-2 or TRBV6-3 and TRBJ1-2; D is perhaps TRBD1 (6 bases). Sequencing ends 3 residues short of the CDR3 end; the germline J gene provides the rest. This CDR3 has 15 residues. Germline V gene data show CDR1 as MNHEY and CDR2 as SVGEGT.

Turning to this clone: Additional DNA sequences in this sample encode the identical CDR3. The CDR3 DNA, read in part, is TGTGCCAGCTCACCACCTCCGAGACTAGCGGATAGCACAGATACG. Protein product: CASSPPPRLADSTDT. The entire CDR3 protein reads CASSPPPRLADSTDTQYF. This chain connects TRBV18 to TRBJ2-3; TRBD2 aligns across 9 bases. The sequenced fragment ends 3 residues before the CDR3 boundary, so the rest is inferred from the germline J gene. Unmatched junction bases numbered 7, after V lost 0 bases and J lost 0 bases. Germline V lookup: CDR1 KGHSH, CDR2 LQKENI. The length of the CDR3 is 18 residues.